The next 22 T cell receptor beta chains were all read from a single sample in a study of cytomegalovirus exposure and HLA in healthy donors (dated by TCRdb to about 2017). Library preparation employed the immunoSEQ multiplex PCR assay. For the multiplex PCR, a mixture combining 60 forward primers for TCR Vbeta segments and 13 reverse primers for TCR Jbeta segments was used. TCRdb re-hosts the immuneACCESS table, in-frame sequences only. Its copies lack some clones; in the studies checked, an unresolved V gene accounts for under half of them, and the cause for the rest is not known. The sample table holds about 150,000 clones, of which more than 75% were seen once. The top ten clones comprise roughly 5.9% of the sample. The sample comprised PBMCs. The receptor set was obtained from a woman in her thirties or forties in good health and CMV-seropositive.

The V call is TRBV7-3, the J call TRBJ2-3; D is uncertain. Looked up from germline, CDR1 is SGHTA and CDR2 is FQGTGA. The CDR3 is 17 residues long. Deletions cut 1 base from V and 3 bases from J, with 17 bases between. DNA for the CDR3: TGTGCCAGCAGCTTAAGCCCCCAGGTGAAGGAAACAGATACGCAGTATTTT. As protein: CASSLSPQVKETDTQYF.

The J gene is TRBJ1-1, the V gene TRBV28; TRBD1 matches at 7 bases. V lost 7 bases, J lost 0 bases, and 11 bases stayed unmatched. This CDR3 contains 16 residues. CDR1 is MDHEN and CDR2 is SYDVKM in the germline V gene. The chain's CDR3 is CASTPNRGLVNTEAFF. CDR3 sequence (DNA): TGTGCCAGCACCCCGAACAGGGGCTTAGTGAACACTGAAGCTTTCTTT. Complete variable domain (other parts from reference TRBV28 and TRBJ1-1): DVKVTQSSRYLVKRTGEKVFLECVQDMDHENMFWYRQDPGLGLRLIYFSYDVKMKEKGDIPEGYSVSREKKERFSLILESASTNQTSMYLCASTPNRGLVNTEAFFGQGTRLTVV.

The chain employs TRBV5-1 and TRBJ2-5; D gene unclear. The CDR3 is 18 residues long. CDR1 SGHRS and CDR2 YFSETQ come from the germline V gene. Trimming shortened V by 8 bases and J by 2 bases, and 28 bases separated the two germline ends. DNA of the CDR3: TGCGCCAGTAGAACTCGACTTACTCCCCGCGATCCGCAAGAGACCCAGTACTTC. This gives the protein CASRTRLTPRDPQETQYF.

The table lists this clone with a few counts. The chain carries TRBV7-2 and TRBJ1-1; perhaps TRBD1 as D (5 bases). Germline V lookup: CDR1 SGHTA, CDR2 FQGNSA. This CDR3 comprises 14 residues. V was cut by 1 base and J by 3 bases, with 9 bases left in between. The CDR3 bases are TGTGCCAGCAGCTTAGGACAGACCTACACTGAAGCTTTCTTT. Its protein is CASSLGQTYTEAFF.

The chain uses TRBV11-2 and TRBJ2-6, with D unresolved. Germline lookup yields CDR1 SGHAT and CDR2 FQNNGV. This CDR3 contains 16 residues. Trimming cost V 3 bases and J 0 bases, with 9 bases left between them. CDR3 protein: CASSLVSPSGANVLTF. CDR3 nucleotide sequence: TGTGCCAGCAGCTTGGTCAGTCCCTCTGGGGCCAACGTCCTGACTTTC. Together with reference TRBV11-2 and TRBJ2-6, the CDR3 gives the full variable domain: EAGVAQSPRYKIIEKRQSVAFWCNPISGHATLYWYQQILGQGPKLLIQFQNNGVVDDSQLPKDRFSAERLKGVDSTLKIQPAKLEDSAVYLCASSLVSPSGANVLTFGAGSRLTVL.

J is TRBJ1-5 and V is TRBV30; weak D call: TRBD1 (5 bases). The germline V and J ends were trimmed by 2 bases and 4 bases, with 12 bases remaining between them. Germline V lookup: CDR1 GTSNPN, CDR2 SVGIG (reference sequence). This CDR3 comprises 14 residues. The DNA for the CDR3 is TGTGCCTGGAGTTCAGGGATGGGGAATCAGCCCCAGCATTTT. As protein: CAWSSGMGNQPQHF. The variable domain in full, completed from reference TRBV30 and TRBJ1-5, reads SQTIHQWPATLVQPVGSPLSLECTVEGTSNPNLYWYRQAAGRGLQLLFYSVGIGQISSEVPQNLSASRPQDRQFILSSKKLLLSDSGFYLCAWSSGMGNQPQHFGDGTRLSIL.

This chain joins TRBV25-1 and TRBJ2-2, with 7 positions matching TRBD1. CDR1 and CDR2 from the germline V gene are MGHDK and SYGVNS. V shed 3 bases and J 5 bases; nucleotides not matched to a gene: 6. CDR3 length equals 15 residues. Written as DNA, the CDR3 is TGTGCCAGCAGTGAGCCGGGACAGAAAACCGGGGAGCTGTTTTTT. The encoded protein is CASSEPGQKTGELFF.

The V gene is TRBV15, the J gene TRBJ2-7; no reliable D call. The CDR3 is 13 residues long. Germline CDR1 and CDR2: LNHNV and YYDKDF (reference sequence). Trimming took off 3 bases at V and 6 bases at J, with 12 bases between the two ends. The CDR3 DNA sequence: TGTGCCACCAGCAGGGCCGTCGTCTCCGAGCAGTACTTC. It specifies CATSRAVVSEQYF.

The chain joins TRBV4-1 to TRBJ1-5; D call uncertain. Germline CDR1 MGHRA, CDR2 YSYEKL. Between the trimmed V and J ends, which lost 5 bases and 6 bases, there was a span of 11 bases. CDR3 length equals 13 residues. This CDR3 reads CASSFGIGQPQHF. CDR3 sequence (DNA): TGCGCCAGCAGCTTCGGGATAGGTCAGCCCCAGCATTTT.

The genes are TRBV7-3 and TRBJ2-1; 12 bases are a match to TRBD1. The CDR3 totals 17 residues. The junction had 9 bases not matched to a gene; V was cut back by 2 bases and J by 7 bases. Germline values: CDR1 SGHTA, CDR2 FQGTGA. CDR3 protein: CASSLDAGTGGRNEQFF. In DNA, the CDR3 is TGTGCCAGCAGCTTAGACGCCGGGACAGGGGGCAGGAATGAGCAGTTCTTC.

This chain links TRBV5-1 with TRBJ1-3, with no clear D. V lost 4 bases, J lost 0 bases, and 14 bases lay in between. Per germline, CDR1 SGHRS and CDR2 YFSETQ. The CDR3 contains 16 residues. The CDR3 reads CASSRRIGSSGNTIYF. The CDR3 bases are TGCGCCAGCAGCCGGAGGATAGGAAGCTCTGGAAACACCATATATTTT.

This clone was counted a single time. CDR3 protein: CASSVQGQPYEQYF. CDR3 nucleotides: TGTGCCAGCAGCGTACAGGGGCAGCCCTACGAGCAGTACTTC. The rearrangement links TRBV9 to TRBJ2-7; D possibly corresponds to TRBD1 (6 bases). CDR3 length equals 14 residues. The V gene lost 1 base and the J gene lost 2 bases, with 10 bases spanning the gap. Germline CDR1 is SGDLS and CDR2 is YYNGEE. Full variable domain (missing parts from reference TRBV9 and TRBJ2-7): DSGVTQTPKHLITATGQRVTLRCSPRSGDLSVYWYQQSLDQGLQFLIQYYNGEERAKGNILERFSAQQFPDLHSELNLSSLELGDSALYFCASSVQGQPYEQYFGPGTRLTVT.

This chain links TRBV7-6 with TRBJ2-7; possibly TRBD2 for D (5 bases). V shed 1 base and J shed 7 bases, with 17 bases lying between them. CDR1 is SGHVS, CDR2 FNYEAQ, per germline. The CDR3 is 15 residues long. CDR3 DNA: TGTGCCAGCAGCTTAGTAGGGAGCGACCGAGGGGAGCAGTACTTC. This codes for CASSLVGSDRGEQYF.

The chain couples TRBV7-9 to TRBJ2-1; D not resolved. Trimming stripped 1 base from V and 2 bases from J, with 9 bases between. The germline V gene has CDR1 SEHNR and CDR2 FQNEAQ (reference sequence). The CDR3 spans 15 residues. CDR3 sequence (DNA): TGTGCCAGCAGCTTAGGTCCCCCCGCCTACAATGAGCAGTTCTTC. Translation: CASSLGPPAYNEQFF.

The sample holds a few counts of this clone. The V and J genes are TRBV6-1 and TRBJ2-7, with D tentatively TRBD2 (6 bases). Germline V gives CDR1 MNHNS, CDR2 SASEGT. The CDR3 loop spans 15 amino acids. Trimming took off 4 bases at V and 4 bases at J, with 17 bases between the two ends. CDR3 in amino acids: CASSAVTRGVYEQYF. The CDR3 coding sequence is TGTGCCAGCAGTGCGGTGACCCGCGGGGTTTACGAGCAGTACTTC.

V usage is TRBV19 and J usage is TRBJ1-2, with D maybe TRBD1 (6 bases). The CDR3 contains 16 residues. CDR1 and CDR2 (germline): LNHDA, SQIVND (reference sequence). V was clipped by 5 bases and J by 4 bases, with 20 bases between them. As DNA, the CDR3 is TGTGCCAGTAGTTCGGGGCGAGGGGGGGCCCGCTATGGCTACACCTTC. This gives the protein CASSSGRGGARYGYTF.

This clone occurred a few times. V and J are TRBV6-4 and TRBJ1-1; 7 bases are shared with TRBD1. J lost 4 bases, V lost 0 bases, and 2 bases had no gene match. The germline V gene has CDR1 MRHNA and CDR2 SNTAGT. This CDR3 region has 14 residues. Here the CDR3 DNA reads TGTGCCAGCAGTGACTCCGACAGGGCCACTGAAGCTTTCTTT. This translates into CASSDSDRATEAFF.

There are a few counts of this clone. V and J are TRBV11-3 and TRBJ1-1; 7 nucleotides align to TRBD1. Germline CDR1 and CDR2: SGHNT and YENEEA. The CDR3 loop spans 16 amino acids. The V gene end was trimmed by 1 base and the J gene end by 0 bases; junction bases not matched to a gene: 5. The CDR3 DNA is TGTGCCAGCAGCTTAGGGCTCAGGGGGATGAACACTGAAGCTTTCTTT. This translates into CASSLGLRGMNTEAFF.

This clone is labeled as medium-sized. The chain combines TRBV6-4 with TRBJ1-1, with 8 positions matching TRBD1. With 6 bases clipped from V and 0 bases from J, the junction kept 6 bases outside the gene matches. CDR3 length: 15 residues. Looked up from germline, CDR1 is MRHNA and CDR2 is SNTAGT. CDR3 residues: CASRVRQGMNTEAFF. The CDR3 coding sequence is TGTGCCAGCAGGGTTAGACAGGGGATGAACACTGAAGCTTTCTTT.

The genes are TRBV9 and TRBJ2-5; 11 bases match TRBD1. Germline assignment: CDR1 SGDLS and CDR2 YYNGEE. The CDR3 has 14 residues. Unmatched junction bases numbered 1, after V lost 5 bases and J lost 1 base. The CDR3 is CASSGQGAQETQYF. CDR3 sequence (DNA): TGTGCCAGCAGTGGACAGGGGGCCCAAGAGACCCAGTACTTC.

The chain combines TRBV7-9 with TRBJ2-1; 8 bases are shared with TRBD2. CDR1 and CDR2 (germline): SEHNR, FQNEAQ (reference sequence). The CDR3 is made up of 15 amino acids. The junction had 3 bases not matched to a gene; V was cut back by 1 base and J by 4 bases. The CDR3 spells CASSLGRGVYNEQFF. The CDR3 DNA sequence: TGTGCCAGCAGCTTAGGGCGGGGGGTGTACAATGAGCAGTTCTTC.

The J gene is TRBJ2-1, the V gene TRBV4-1; 12 bases match TRBD2. Germline loops: CDR1 MGHRA, CDR2 YSYEKL. V was pared by 6 bases and J by 4 bases, with 7 bases of the junction left unmatched. There are 16 residues in the CDR3. The CDR3 is CASRLRLAGDYNEQFF. The DNA for the CDR3 is TGCGCCAGCAGGCTAAGACTAGCGGGAGATTACAATGAGCAGTTCTTC.